This T cell receptor (beta chain) was observed in a study of identical twins. Study-level findings and limits: Within monozygotic twins, out-of-frame TCR alpha sharing was underestimated by the models.

All donors were healthy Caucasians. TCRdb re-called the 5' RACE reads with MiXCR, one entry per CDR3 protein. The sample carries a few hundred thousand distinct CDR3 sequences, approximately 14% recorded once. Note on this clonotype: Its antigen is undetermined.

V lost 3 bases and J 4 bases, leaving 14 bases between the germline ends. The length of the CDR3 is 14 residues. CDR1 is SQVTM and CDR2 is ANQGSEA in the germline V gene. The sample also formed part of further work on yellow fever vaccine responses in identical twins. That work contributes: After vaccination, twins' T cell response reportedly seemed partly convergent, partly personalized.

The clonotype was recovered from a woman aged 18 to 35 in good health. The V gene is TRBV29-1, the J gene TRBJ2-3; possible D gene TRBD2, 6 bases. Sequenced input: CD4+ T cells sorted from blood. CDR3 amino acids: CSVDHGTGADTQYF. CDR3 DNA sequence: TGCAGCGTTGACCACGGGACTGGCGCAGATACGCAGTATTTT.